This T cell receptor (beta chain) was recorded in a study of beta chain features in type 1 diabetes. The CDR3 sequence is 14 residues long. Trimming removed 0 bases from V and 2 bases from J, with 9 bases in between. CDR1 is SQVTM, CDR2 ANQGSEA, per germline. Every isolated RNA sample was fully reverse transcribed, so sequencing captured expressed TCRB transcripts. Libraries were prepared by immunoSEQ multiplex PCR; TCRdb keeps only in-frame clonotypes and omits some of them. The sample carries 900,000 or so clones, about a sixth recorded once. Sequences were obtained from naive CD4+ T cells from blood. The genes are TRBV29-1 and TRBJ2-3; no definite D call. The clonotype was recovered from a woman between 18 and 29 years old in good health. For the CDR3, the DNA is TGCAGCGTTGAAGATCCGGTATACACAGATACGCAGTATTTT. This encodes CSVEDPVYTDTQYF.